This T cell receptor (beta chain) was identified during a study of PD-1 blockade in classical Hodgkin lymphoma. As concerns this clone: Its antigen is unknown.

Study conclusions and caveats: When set against healthy donors, newly diagnosed patients were reported to show lower baseline TCR diversity.

V dropped 0 bases and J dropped 3; count of bases not matched to a gene: 16. Germline V gene lookup returns CDR1 SGHKS and CDR2 YYEKEE (reference sequence). This CDR3 has 20 residues. Clones were read by immunoSEQ multiplex PCR, and TCRdb kept only the in-frame ones, dropping some. Of about 20,000 clones listed, approximately 83% are singletons. The time point denotes: newly diagnosed, previously untreated cHL patient sample. Purification of CD4+ T cells from thawed PBMCs was performed via magnetic negative selection. The sequence derives from a human donor with classical Hodgkin lymphoma. The chain employs TRBV5-5 and TRBJ2-1, with 9 nucleotides matching TRBD2. Sequenced sample: CD4+ T cells from blood. The CDR3 coding sequence is TGTGCCAGCAGCTTGGACTGGCAGGGGTCTCTAGCGGGGAACTACAATGAGCAGTTCTTC. Protein sequence: CASSLDWQGSLAGNYNEQFF.